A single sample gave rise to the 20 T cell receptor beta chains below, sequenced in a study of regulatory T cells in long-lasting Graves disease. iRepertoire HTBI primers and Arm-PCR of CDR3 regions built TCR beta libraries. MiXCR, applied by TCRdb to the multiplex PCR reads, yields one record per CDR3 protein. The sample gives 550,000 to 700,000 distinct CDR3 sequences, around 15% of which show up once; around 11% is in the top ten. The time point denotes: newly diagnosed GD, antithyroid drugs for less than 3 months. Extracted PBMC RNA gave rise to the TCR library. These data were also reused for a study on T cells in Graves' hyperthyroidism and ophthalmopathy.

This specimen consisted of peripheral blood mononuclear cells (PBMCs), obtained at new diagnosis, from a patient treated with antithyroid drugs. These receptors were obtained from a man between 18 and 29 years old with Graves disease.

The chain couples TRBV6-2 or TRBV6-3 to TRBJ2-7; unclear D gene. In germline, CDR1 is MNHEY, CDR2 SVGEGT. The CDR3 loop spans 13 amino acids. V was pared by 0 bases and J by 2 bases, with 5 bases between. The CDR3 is CASSYSFAYEQYF. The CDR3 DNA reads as TGTGCCAGCAGTTACTCTTTCGCCTACGAGCAGTACTTC.

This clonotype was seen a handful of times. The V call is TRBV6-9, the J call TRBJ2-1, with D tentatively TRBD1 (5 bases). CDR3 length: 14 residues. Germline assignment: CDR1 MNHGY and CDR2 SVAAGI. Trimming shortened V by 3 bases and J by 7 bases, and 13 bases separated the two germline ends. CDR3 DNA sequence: TGTGCCAGCAGTTACCCGCCACAGGAAAATGAGCAGTTCTTC. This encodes CASSYPPQENEQFF.

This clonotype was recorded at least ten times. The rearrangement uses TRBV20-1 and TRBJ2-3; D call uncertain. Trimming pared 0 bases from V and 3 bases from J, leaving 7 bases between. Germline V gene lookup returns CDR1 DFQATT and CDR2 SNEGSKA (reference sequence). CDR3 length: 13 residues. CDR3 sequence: CSARDAATDTQYF. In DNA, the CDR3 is TGCAGTGCTAGAGATGCGGCGACAGATACGCAGTATTTT.

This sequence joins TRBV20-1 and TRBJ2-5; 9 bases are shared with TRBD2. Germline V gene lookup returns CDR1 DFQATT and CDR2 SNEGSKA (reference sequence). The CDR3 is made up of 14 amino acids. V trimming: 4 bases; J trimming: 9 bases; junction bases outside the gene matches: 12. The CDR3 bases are TGCAGTGCTACTAGCGGGATGGGAGCGAAGGCCCAGTACTTC. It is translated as CSATSGMGAKAQYF.

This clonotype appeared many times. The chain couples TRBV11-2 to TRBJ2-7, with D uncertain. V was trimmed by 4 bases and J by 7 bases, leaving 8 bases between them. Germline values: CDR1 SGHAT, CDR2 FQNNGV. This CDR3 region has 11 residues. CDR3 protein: CASSSRWEQYF. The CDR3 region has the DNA TGTGCCAGCAGCTCCCGGTGGGAGCAGTACTTC. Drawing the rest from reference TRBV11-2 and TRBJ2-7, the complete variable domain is EAGVAQSPRYKIIEKRQSVAFWCNPISGHATLYWYQQILGQGPKLLIQFQNNGVVDDSQLPKDRFSAERLKGVDSTLKIQPAKLEDSAVYLCASSSRWEQYFGPGTRLTVT.

The CDR3 region is CSARDRLAGSFSEQYF. CDR3 in DNA: TGCAGTGCTAGGGATCGACTAGCGGGCTCCTTTTCTGAGCAGTACTTC. J is TRBJ2-7 and V is TRBV20-1, with 10 bases lining up with TRBD2. V gave up 3 bases and J gave up 7 bases; unmatched junction bases: 15. CDR3 length: 16 amino acids. The germline V gene has CDR1 DFQATT and CDR2 SNEGSKA (reference sequence).

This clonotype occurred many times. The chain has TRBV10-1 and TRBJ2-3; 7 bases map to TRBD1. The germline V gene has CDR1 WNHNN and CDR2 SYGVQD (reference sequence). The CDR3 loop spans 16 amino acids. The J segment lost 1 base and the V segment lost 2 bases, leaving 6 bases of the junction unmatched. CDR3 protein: CASSERRGLGTDTQYF. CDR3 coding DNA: TGCGCCAGCAGTGAGCGAAGGGGGCTCGGCACAGATACGCAGTATTTT.

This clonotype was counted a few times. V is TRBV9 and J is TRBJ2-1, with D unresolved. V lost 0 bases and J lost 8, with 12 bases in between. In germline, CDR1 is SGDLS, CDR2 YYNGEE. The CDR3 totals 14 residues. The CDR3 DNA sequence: TGTGCCAGCAGCGTAGTTGGTGGCGGCCATGAGCAGTTCTTC. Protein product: CASSVVGGGHEQFF.

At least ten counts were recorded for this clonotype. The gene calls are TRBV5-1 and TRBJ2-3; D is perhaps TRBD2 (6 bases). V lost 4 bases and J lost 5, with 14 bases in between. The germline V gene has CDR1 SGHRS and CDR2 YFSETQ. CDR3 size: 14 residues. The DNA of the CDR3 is TGCGCCAGCAGCGGGCGGGGAGGAGAAGATACGCAGTATTTT. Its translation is CASSGRGGEDTQYF.

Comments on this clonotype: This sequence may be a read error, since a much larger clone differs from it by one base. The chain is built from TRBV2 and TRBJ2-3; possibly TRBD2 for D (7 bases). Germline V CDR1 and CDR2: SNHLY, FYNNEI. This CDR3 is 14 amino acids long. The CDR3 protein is CASSEWEGGTEASF. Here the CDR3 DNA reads TGTGCCAGCAGTGAATGGGAGGGGGGCACTGAAGCTTCCTTT.

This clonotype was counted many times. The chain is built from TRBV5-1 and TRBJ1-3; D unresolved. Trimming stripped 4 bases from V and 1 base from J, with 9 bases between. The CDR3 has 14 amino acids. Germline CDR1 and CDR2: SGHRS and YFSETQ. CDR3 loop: CASSREGSGNTIYF. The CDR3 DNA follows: TGCGCCAGCAGCCGTGAGGGATCTGGAAACACCATATATTTT.

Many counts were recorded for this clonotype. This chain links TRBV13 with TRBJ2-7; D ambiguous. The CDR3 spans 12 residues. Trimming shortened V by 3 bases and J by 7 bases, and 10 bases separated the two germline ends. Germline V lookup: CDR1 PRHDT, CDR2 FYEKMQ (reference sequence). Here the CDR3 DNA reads TGTGCCAGCAGCTTGACGACGTCTGAGCAGTACTTC. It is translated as CASSLTTSEQYF.

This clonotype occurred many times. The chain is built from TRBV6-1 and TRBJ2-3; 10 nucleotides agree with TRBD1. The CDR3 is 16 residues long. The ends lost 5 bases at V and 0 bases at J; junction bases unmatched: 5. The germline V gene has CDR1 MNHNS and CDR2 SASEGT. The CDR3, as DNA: TGTGCCAGCAGTCTAAGACAGGGGGCAAGCACAGATACGCAGTATTTT. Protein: CASSLRQGASTDTQYF.

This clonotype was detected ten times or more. CDR3 amino acids: CASSATGTSGTTQYF. Here the CDR3 DNA reads TGTGCCAGCAGCGCAACCGGGACTAGCGGGACTACGCAGTATTTT. The rearrangement uses TRBV7-2 and TRBJ2-3, with TRBD2 matching over 13 bases. CDR3 length: 15 amino acids. After removal of 5 bases from V and 8 bases from J, the junction contained 7 bases not matched to a gene. The germline gives CDR1 SGHTA, CDR2 FQGNSA. The variable domain in full, with the rest retrieved from reference TRBV7-2 and TRBJ2-3, is GAGVSQSPSNKVTEKGKDVELRCDPISGHTALYWYRQSLGQGLEFLIYFQGNSAPDKSGLPSDRFSAERTGGSVSTLTIQRTQQEDSAVYLCASSATGTSGTTQYFGPGTRLTVL.

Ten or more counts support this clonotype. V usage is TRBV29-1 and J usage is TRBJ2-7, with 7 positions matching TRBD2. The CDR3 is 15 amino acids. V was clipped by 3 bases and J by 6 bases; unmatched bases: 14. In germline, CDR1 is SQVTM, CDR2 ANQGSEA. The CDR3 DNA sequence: TGCAGCGTTGAGATCGGGACGGTAGCGGGCGTCGAGCAGTACTTC. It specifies CSVEIGTVAGVEQYF.

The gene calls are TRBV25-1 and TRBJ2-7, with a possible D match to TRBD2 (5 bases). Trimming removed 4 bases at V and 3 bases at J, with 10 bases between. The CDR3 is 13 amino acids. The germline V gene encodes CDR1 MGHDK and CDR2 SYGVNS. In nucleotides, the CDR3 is TGTGCCAGCAGTGTTAGCGACGGCTACGAGCAGTACTTC. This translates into CASSVSDGYEQYF.

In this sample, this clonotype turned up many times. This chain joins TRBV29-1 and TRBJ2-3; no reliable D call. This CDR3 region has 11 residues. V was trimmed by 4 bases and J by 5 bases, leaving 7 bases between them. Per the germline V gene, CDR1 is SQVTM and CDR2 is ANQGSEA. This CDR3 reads CSVAPKDTQYF. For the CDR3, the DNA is TGCAGCGTTGCCCCTAAAGATACGCAGTATTTT.

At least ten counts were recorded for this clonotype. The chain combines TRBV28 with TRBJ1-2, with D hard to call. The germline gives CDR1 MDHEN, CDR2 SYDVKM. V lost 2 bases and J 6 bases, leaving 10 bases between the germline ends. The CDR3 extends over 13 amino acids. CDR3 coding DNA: TGTGCCAGCAGTTTAGACCTATACGATGGCTACACCTTC. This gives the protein CASSLDLYDGYTF.

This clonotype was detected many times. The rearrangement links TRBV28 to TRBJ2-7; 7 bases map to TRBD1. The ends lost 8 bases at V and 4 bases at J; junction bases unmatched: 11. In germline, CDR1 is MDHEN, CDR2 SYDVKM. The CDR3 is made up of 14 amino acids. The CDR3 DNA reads TGTGCCAGCTCCGGGACCGGGACAGCATACGAGCAGTACTTC. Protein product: CASSGTGTAYEQYF.

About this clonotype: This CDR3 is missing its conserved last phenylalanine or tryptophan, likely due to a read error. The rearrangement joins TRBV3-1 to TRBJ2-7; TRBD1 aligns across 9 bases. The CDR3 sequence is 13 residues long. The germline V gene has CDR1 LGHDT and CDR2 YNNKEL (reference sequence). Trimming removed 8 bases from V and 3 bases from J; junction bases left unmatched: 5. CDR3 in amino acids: CASGRTGDYEQYL. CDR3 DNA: TGTGCCAGCGGACGGACAGGGGACTACGAGCAGTACCTC.